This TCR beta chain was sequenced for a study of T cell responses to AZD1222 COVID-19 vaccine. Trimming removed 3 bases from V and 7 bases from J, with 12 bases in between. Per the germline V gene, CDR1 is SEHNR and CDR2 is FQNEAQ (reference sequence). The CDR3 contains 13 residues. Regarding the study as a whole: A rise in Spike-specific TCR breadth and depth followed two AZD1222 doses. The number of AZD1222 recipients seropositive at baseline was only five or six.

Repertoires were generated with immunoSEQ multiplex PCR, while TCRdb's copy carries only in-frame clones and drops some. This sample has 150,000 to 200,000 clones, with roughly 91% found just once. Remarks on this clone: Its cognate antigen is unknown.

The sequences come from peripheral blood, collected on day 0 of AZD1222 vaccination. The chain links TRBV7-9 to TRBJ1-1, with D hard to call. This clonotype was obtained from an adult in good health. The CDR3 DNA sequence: TGTGCCAGCAGCTTGATTGTAAAGGGTGAAGCTTTCTTT. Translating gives CASSLIVKGEAFF. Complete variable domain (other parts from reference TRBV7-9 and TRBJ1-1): DTGVSQNPRHKITKRGQNVTFRCDPISEHNRLYWYRQTLGQGPEFLTYFQNEAQLEKSRLLSDRFSAERPKGSFSTLEIQRTEQGDSAMYLCASSLIVKGEAFFGQGTRLTVV.